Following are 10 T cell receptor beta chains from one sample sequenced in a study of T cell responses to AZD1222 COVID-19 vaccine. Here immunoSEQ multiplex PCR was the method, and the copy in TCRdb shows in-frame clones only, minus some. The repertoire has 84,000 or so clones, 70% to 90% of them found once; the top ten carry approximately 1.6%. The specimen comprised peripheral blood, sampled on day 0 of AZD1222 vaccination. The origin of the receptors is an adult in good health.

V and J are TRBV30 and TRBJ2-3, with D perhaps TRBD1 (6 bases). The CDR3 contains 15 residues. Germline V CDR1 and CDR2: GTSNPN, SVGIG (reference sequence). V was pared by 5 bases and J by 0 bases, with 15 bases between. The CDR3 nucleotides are TGTGCCTGGGGCAGGGACACCGGTAGCACAGATACGCAGTATTTT. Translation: CAWGRDTGSTDTQYF.

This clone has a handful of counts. The CDR3 DNA follows: TGTGCCAGCAGCTTGCGGTATACCCCCTACGAGCAGTACTTC. Protein sequence: CASSLRYTPYEQYF. The chain couples TRBV5-8 to TRBJ2-7; D unresolved. The CDR3 has 14 residues. CDR1 and CDR2 from the germline V gene are SGHTS and YDEGEE. Trimming cost V 1 base and J 2 bases, with 10 bases left between them.

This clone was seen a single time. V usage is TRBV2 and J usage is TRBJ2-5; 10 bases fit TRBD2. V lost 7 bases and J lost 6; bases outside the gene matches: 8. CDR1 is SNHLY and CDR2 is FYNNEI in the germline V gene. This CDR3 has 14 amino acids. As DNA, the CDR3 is TGTGCCAGCATGGGACTAGCGATCATACAGACCCAGTACTTC. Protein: CASMGLAIIQTQYF.

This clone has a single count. In DNA, the CDR3 is TGTGCCAGCAGAAACCCAGGGGGGACTAATGAAAAACTGTTTTTT. Translation: CASRNPGGTNEKLFF. The gene calls are TRBV7-2 and TRBJ1-4, with 7 bases that match TRBD1. The CDR3 extends over 15 amino acids. Germline CDR1 and CDR2: SGHTA and FQGNSA. With 6 bases clipped from V and 2 bases from J, the junction kept 6 bases outside the gene matches.

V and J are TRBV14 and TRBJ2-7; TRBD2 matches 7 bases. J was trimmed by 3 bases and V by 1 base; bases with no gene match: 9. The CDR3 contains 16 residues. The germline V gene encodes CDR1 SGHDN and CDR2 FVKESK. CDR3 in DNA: TGTGCCAGCAGCCAAGGTCTAGCGGCGCGGTTCTACGAGCAGTACTTC. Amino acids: CASSQGLAARFYEQYF. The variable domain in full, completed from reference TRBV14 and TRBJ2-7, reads EAGVTQFPSHSVIEKGQTVTLRCDPISGHDNLYWYRRVMGKEIKFLLHFVKESKQDESGMPNNRFLAERTGGTYSTLKVQPAELEDSGVYFCASSQGLAARFYEQYFGPGTRLTVT.

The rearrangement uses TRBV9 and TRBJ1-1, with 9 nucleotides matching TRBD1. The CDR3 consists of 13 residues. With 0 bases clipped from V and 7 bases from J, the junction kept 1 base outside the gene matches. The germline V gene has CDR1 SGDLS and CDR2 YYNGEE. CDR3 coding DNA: TGTGCCAGCAGCGTAGGGGGACAGGGTGAAGCTTTCTTT. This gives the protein CASSVGGQGEAFF.

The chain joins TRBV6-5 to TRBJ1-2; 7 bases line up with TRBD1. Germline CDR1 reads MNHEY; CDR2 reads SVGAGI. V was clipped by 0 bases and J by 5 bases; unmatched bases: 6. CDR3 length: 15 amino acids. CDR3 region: CASSYSGTALYGYTF. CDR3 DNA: TGTGCCAGCAGTTACTCCGGGACAGCATTATATGGCTACACCTTC.

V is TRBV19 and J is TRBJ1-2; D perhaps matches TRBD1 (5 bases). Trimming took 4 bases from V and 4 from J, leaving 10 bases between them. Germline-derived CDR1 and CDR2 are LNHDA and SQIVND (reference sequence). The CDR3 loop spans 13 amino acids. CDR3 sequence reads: CASSTGNPYGYTF. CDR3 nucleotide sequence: TGTGCCAGTAGTACAGGGAATCCCTATGGCTACACCTTC.

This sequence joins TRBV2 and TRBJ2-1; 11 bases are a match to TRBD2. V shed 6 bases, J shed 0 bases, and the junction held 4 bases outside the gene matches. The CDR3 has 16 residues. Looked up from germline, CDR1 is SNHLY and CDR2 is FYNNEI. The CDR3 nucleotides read TGTGCCAGCAGGGGTGGACTAGCGGGCTCCTACAATGAGCAGTTCTTC. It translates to CASRGGLAGSYNEQFF.

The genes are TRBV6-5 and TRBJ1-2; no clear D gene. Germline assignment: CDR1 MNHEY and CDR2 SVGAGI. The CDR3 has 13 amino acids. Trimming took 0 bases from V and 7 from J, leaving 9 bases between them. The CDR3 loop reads CASSYSSPGGYTF. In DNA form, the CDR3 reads TGTGCCAGCAGTTACTCGAGTCCGGGTGGCTACACCTTC.